The clone carrying this T cell receptor (beta chain) was seen repeatedly, ten times or more. Antigen specificity is unknown. The data are from a study of T cells in Graves' hyperthyroidism and ophthalmopathy. Study overall: Peripheral blood draws took place at initial diagnosis, ahead of any treatment. General study results and limits: In validation, the model predicted ophthalmopathy. These predictions came a median roughly 6.5 months before onset.

The TCR beta CDR3 regions underwent amplification using RNA transcripts as the source. Using the HTBI primer set, a first-round RT-PCR was run on the TCR CDR3. Via MiXCR, TCRdb re-called the multiplex PCR reads, giving one row per CDR3 protein. Among 300,000 to 450,000 distinct CDR3 sequences, roughly 14% were seen once, and the ten largest hold around 20%. Uncontrolled infections, other autoimmune diseases, pregnancy or lactation led to exclusion of patients. Each 10 ml fresh peripheral blood draw supplied the PBMCs. The CDR3 totals 15 residues. The germline V gene encodes CDR1 SNHLY and CDR2 FYNNEI. Trimming cost V 6 bases and J 6 bases, with 15 bases left between them.

This receptor was obtained from a woman in her twenties or thirties with Graves' ophthalmopathy. The chain links TRBV2 to TRBJ1-6, with D tentatively TRBD1 (5 bases). Sequences were obtained from blood. CDR3 sequence: CASRKNTQGNSPLHF. CDR3 nucleotides: TGTGCCAGCAGGAAAAACACTCAGGGTAATTCACCCCTCCACTTT.